Each of the 10 T cell receptor beta chains below was sequenced from the same sample in a study of cytotoxic CD8 clonotypes in ibrutinib-treated CLL. Clones were sequenced by immunoSEQ multiplex PCR, and TCRdb holds only the in-frame ones, with some missing. The table lists some 35,000 clones, 69% of them singletons. Sequencing was performed on PBMCs, taken before ibrutinib treatment. The source of these receptors is a human donor with chronic lymphocytic leukemia.

The chain employs TRBV6-5 and TRBJ2-7; D possibly corresponds to TRBD1 (6 bases). V dropped 5 bases and J dropped 0 bases, with 14 bases sitting between them. CDR3 length equals 15 residues. From germline, CDR1 is MNHEY and CDR2 SVGAGI. CDR3 sequence: CASSQTGTNSYEQYF. CDR3 bases: TGTGCCAGCAGTCAAACCGGGACAAACTCCTACGAGCAGTACTTC.

This chain connects TRBV29-1 to TRBJ2-1, with TRBD1 identical over 8 bases. The V segment lost 6 bases and the J segment 4 bases; nucleotides outside the gene matches: 8. Germline V lookup: CDR1 SQVTM, CDR2 ANQGSEA. CDR3 length: 14 residues. CDR3 DNA: TGCAGCGTGAGACAGGGGACCCGGTACAATGAGCAGTTCTTC. It specifies CSVRQGTRYNEQFF.

The chain couples TRBV9 to TRBJ2-3, with TRBD2 matching over 8 bases. The CDR3 spans 16 residues. From germline, CDR1 is SGDLS and CDR2 YYNGEE. Trimming took 0 bases from V and 6 from J; bases not matched to a gene: 9. The CDR3 DNA sequence: TGTGCCAGCAGCGTAGGGCCGGGAGGGCCGGGGGATACGCAGTATTTT. Translated: CASSVGPGGPGDTQYF. Drawing the rest from reference TRBV9 and TRBJ2-3, the complete variable domain is DSGVTQTPKHLITATGQRVTLRCSPRSGDLSVYWYQQSLDQGLQFLIQYYNGEERAKGNILERFSAQQFPDLHSELNLSSLELGDSALYFCASSVGPGGPGDTQYFGPGTRLTVL.

V gene TRBV5-5 combines with J gene TRBJ1-6, with D possibly TRBD1 on 5 matching bases. CDR1 SGHKS and CDR2 YYEKEE come from the germline V gene (reference sequence). Trimming took off 4 bases at V and 6 bases at J, with 20 bases between the two ends. The CDR3 is 17 residues long. The CDR3 loop reads CASSLTGQGTSNSPLHF. Here the CDR3 DNA reads TGTGCCAGCAGCCTCACGGGGCAGGGCACTTCTAATTCACCCCTCCACTTT.

The rearrangement joins TRBV10-3 to TRBJ1-1, with D possibly TRBD1 on 5 matching bases. V lost 9 bases, J lost 2 bases, and 16 bases lay in between. The length of the CDR3 is 14 residues. From germline, CDR1 is ENHRY and CDR2 SYGVKD. As DNA, the CDR3 is TGTGCCATTCGAAAGACAGAGAGCAACACTGAAGCTTTCTTT. Its protein is CAIRKTESNTEAFF.

The rearrangement joins TRBV5-8 to TRBJ2-3; D is perhaps TRBD1 or TRBD2 (6 bases each). The CDR3 is 14 residues long. CDR1 and CDR2 from the germline V gene are SGHTS and YDEGEE. V shed 5 bases and J shed 0 bases, with 10 bases lying between them. CDR3 protein: CASREGESTDTQYF. The DNA of the CDR3 is TGTGCCAGCAGGGAGGGGGAAAGCACAGATACGCAGTATTTT.

This clone came up a few times. The V gene is TRBV30, the J gene TRBJ2-3; TRBD2 aligns across 12 bases. The CDR3 is 21 amino acids. V shed 0 bases and J 0 bases; nucleotides not matched to a gene: 16. The germline gives CDR1 GTSNPN, CDR2 SVGIG (reference sequence). The CDR3 region has the DNA TGTGCCTGGAGTGTACTCGGTATCGGCACTAGCGGGGGGCCAAGCACAGATACGCAGTATTTT. The encoded protein is CAWSVLGIGTSGGPSTDTQYF.

The chain employs TRBV2 and TRBJ2-7; 7 bases match TRBD2. CDR3 length equals 14 residues. Germline trimming cut 7 bases from V and 7 bases from J; bases unmatched to any gene: 13. CDR1 and CDR2 from the germline V gene are SNHLY and FYNNEI. The CDR3 coding sequence is TGTGCCAGCATCCCCGGGACTGGGGGGGAGGAGCAGTACTTC. Protein sequence: CASIPGTGGEEQYF.

V usage is TRBV4-2 and J usage is TRBJ2-3; D not resolved. Germline CDR1 LGHNA, CDR2 YNFKEQ. V was shortened by 0 bases and J by 2 bases, with 12 bases between the two germline ends. CDR3 length: 16 amino acids. CDR3 sequence: CASSQEASALTDTQYF. The CDR3 bases are TGTGCCAGCAGCCAAGAGGCTAGTGCCCTCACAGATACGCAGTATTTT.

The chain uses TRBV7-9 and TRBJ1-2; D is perhaps TRBD1 (6 bases). The germline V gene encodes CDR1 SEHNR and CDR2 FQNEAQ (reference sequence). Trimming took off 5 bases at V and 5 bases at J, with 9 bases between the two ends. CDR3 size: 12 residues. CDR3 nucleotide sequence: TGTGCCAGCAGCCCAGGGGTGTATGGCTACACCTTC. This codes for CASSPGVYGYTF.